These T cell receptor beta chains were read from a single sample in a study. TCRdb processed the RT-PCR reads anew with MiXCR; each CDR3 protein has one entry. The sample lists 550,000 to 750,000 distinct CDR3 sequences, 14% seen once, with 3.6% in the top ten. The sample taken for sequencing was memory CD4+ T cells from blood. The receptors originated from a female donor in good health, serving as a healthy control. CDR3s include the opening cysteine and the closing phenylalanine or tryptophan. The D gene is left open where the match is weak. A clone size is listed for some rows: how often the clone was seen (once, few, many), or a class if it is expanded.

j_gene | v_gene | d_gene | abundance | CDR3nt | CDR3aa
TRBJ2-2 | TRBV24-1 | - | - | TGTGCCACCAGTGATTCGAACTTCAGGTGGGAGCTGTTTTTT | CATSDSNFRWELFF
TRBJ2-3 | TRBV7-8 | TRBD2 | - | TGTGCCAGCAGCTCCTTAGGGACTAGCCCCACAGATACGCAGTATTTT | CASSSLGTSPTDTQYF
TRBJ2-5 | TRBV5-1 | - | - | TGCGCCAGCAGCAAAGGCGGTAAACAAGAGACCCAGTACTTC | CASSKGGKQETQYF
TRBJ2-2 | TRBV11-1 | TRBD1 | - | TGTGCCAGCAGAACACAGGGGGATTCCACCGGGGAGCTGTTTTTT | CASRTQGDSTGELFF
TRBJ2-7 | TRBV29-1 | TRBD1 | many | TGCAGCGCCGTACTTGTTTCCGGGACAGCCTACTCCTACGAGCAGTACTTC | CSAVLVSGTAYSYEQYF
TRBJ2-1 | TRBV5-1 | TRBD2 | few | TGCGCCAGCAGCCCCGGACTAGCGGGAGGAAAATACAATGAGCAGTTCTTC | CASSPGLAGGKYNEQFF
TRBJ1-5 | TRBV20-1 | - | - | TGCAGTGCACACTACCGGGAGAGGGTTAACAATCAGCCCCAGCATTTT | CSAHYRERVNNQPQHF
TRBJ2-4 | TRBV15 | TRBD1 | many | TGTGCCACCAGCACGACAGGGGGGACTATTCAGTACTTC | CATSTTGGTIQYF
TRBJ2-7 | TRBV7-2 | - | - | TGTGCCAGCAGCCCACTTCGGGGGAACGAGCAGTACTTC | CASSPLRGNEQYF
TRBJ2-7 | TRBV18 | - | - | TGTGCCAGCTCACCGGTCGCTGTTTCGTCGGAGCAGTACTTC | CASSPVAVSSEQYF
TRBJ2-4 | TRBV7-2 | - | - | TGTGCCAGCAGCTTGTGGGGGCAAAACATTCAGTACTTC | CASSLWGQNIQYF
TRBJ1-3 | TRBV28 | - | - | TGTGCCAGCAGTTCCTGGACAGACCCCTCTGGAAACACCATATATTTT | CASSSWTDPSGNTIYF
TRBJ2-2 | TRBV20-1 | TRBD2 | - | TGCAGGGCTAGAGATCTGGGACTAGCGGGAGTGGTCGGGGAGCTGTTTTTT | CRARDLGLAGVVGELFF
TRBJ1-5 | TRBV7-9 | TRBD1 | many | TGTGCCAGCAGTTTGGCAGGGGGCCAGCCCCAGCATTTT | CASSLAGGQPQHF
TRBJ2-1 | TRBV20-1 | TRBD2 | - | TGCAGTGCTAGAGCCCATGGACTAGCGGGATTCACCTACAATGAGCAGTTCTTC | CSARAHGLAGFTYNEQFF
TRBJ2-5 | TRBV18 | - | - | TGTGCCAGCTCAGACTTGACACAAGAGACCCAGTACTTC | CASSDLTQETQYF
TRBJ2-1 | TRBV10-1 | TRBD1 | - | TGCGCCAGCAGCCGGACAGGGTCGCTGTCCTACAATGAGCAGTTCTTC | CASSRTGSLSYNEQFF
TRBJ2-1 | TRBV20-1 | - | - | TGCAGTGCGACATCGAGGGCCATGTGGTACAATGAGCAGTTCTTC | CSATSRAMWYNEQFF
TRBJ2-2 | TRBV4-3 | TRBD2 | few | TGCGCCAGCAGCCAATCAATAGCGGGGAACACCGGGGAGCTGTTTTTT | CASSQSIAGNTGELFF
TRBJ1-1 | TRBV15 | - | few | TGTGCCACCAGTACGACCTGGAACACTGAAGCTTTCTTT | CATSTTWNTEAFF
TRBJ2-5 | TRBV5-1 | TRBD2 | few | TGCGCCAGCAGCCCTGGACTAGCGGATGCGGAGACCCAGTACTTC | CASSPGLADAETQYF
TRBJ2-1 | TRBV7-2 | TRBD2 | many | TGTGCCAGCAGCCCCAATTATGGTAGCGGGAGAGAGAATGAGCAGTTCTTC | CASSPNYGSGRENEQFF
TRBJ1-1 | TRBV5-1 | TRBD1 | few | TGCGCCAGCAGCACTACAGGGGACACTGAAGCTTTCTTT | CASSTTGDTEAFF
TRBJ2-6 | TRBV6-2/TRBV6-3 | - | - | TGTGCCAGCAGTTATGGACATCTTCCAGGGGCCAACGTCCTGACTTTC | CASSYGHLPGANVLTF
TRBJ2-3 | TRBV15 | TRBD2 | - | TGTGCCACCAGCATAGGACTTAGCGGGAGATCGGCAGATACGCAGTATTTT | CATSIGLSGRSADTQYF
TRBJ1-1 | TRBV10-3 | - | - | TGTGCCATCAGTGAAAACGCCGGGGAAGCTTTCTTT | CAISENAGEAFF
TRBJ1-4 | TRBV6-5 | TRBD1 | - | TGTGCCAGCAGTCCCCGGGACAGCCTTAATGAAAAACTGTTTTTT | CASSPRDSLNEKLFF
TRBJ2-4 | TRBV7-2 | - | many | TGTGCCAGCAGCTTAGGAGCCGGGGCGAACATTCAGTACTTC | CASSLGAGANIQYF
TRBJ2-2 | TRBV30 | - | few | TGTGCCTGGAGTGTACTCGGGGCCGTGGGCACCGGGGAGCTGTTTTTT | CAWSVLGAVGTGELFF
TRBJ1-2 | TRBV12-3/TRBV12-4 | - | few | TGTGCCAGCAGTTTAATCAGGGACTATGGCTACACCTTC | CASSLIRDYGYTF
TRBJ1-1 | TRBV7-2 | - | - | TGTGCCAGCAGCGCGTGGGGAGACACTGAAGCTTTCTTT | CASSAWGDTEAFF
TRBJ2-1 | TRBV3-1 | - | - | TGTGCCAGCAGCCTTCAGGACAGAGACAATGAGCAGTTCTTC | CASSLQDRDNEQFF
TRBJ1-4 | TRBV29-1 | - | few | TGCAGCGTGACGGGGGCTGAAAAACTGTTTTTT | CSVTGAEKLFF
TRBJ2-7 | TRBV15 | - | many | TGTGCCACCAGCAGAGATCTATATTCCTACGAGCAGTACTTC | CATSRDLYSYEQYF
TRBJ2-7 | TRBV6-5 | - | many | TGTGCCAGCAGTTACCAAAGCGGAACCCTTAGCTCCTACGAGCAGTACTTC | CASSYQSGTLSSYEQYF
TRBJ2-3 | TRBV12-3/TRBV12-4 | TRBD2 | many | TGTGCCAGCAGTCCCCTAGCGGGAGGATCAGATACGCAGTATTTT | CASSPLAGGSDTQYF